This TCR beta chain was documented in a study of T cell repertoires in aging, cancer and after chemotherapy. The wider study: Clear clonal overlap appeared across healthy donor samples taken over several months to years. The full dataset contained around 10 million TCR reads.

Peripheral blood genomic DNA, not sorted cells or RNA, was the template. There are 13 residues in the CDR3. V gave up 0 bases and J gave up 13 bases, with 16 bases separating them. The germline CDR1 and CDR2 sequences are GTSNPN and SVGIG (reference sequence). TRB rearrangements spanning V, D and J were amplified using mixed TRB-A/B primers. TCRdb re-derived calls from the multiplex PCR reads in MiXCR, one entry per CDR3 protein. The profile shows more than 9,000 distinct CDR3 sequences, around two fifths of them singletons. Overall study results and limits: No conclusions about immunological memory after chemotherapy can be drawn from the repertoire data. In healthy donors, age-related TCR diversity loss mainly reflected lost richness.

For this clonotype: Its antigen is unidentified.

The TCR was taken from a human donor in good health. The sample comprised blood. This sequence joins TRBV30 and TRBJ2-1, with a tentative D call TRBD2 (5 bases). The CDR3 DNA is TGTGCCTGGAGTGTACGCCCTGTAGGGAGCCAGTTCTTC. Translated, it gives CAWSVRPVGSQFF.